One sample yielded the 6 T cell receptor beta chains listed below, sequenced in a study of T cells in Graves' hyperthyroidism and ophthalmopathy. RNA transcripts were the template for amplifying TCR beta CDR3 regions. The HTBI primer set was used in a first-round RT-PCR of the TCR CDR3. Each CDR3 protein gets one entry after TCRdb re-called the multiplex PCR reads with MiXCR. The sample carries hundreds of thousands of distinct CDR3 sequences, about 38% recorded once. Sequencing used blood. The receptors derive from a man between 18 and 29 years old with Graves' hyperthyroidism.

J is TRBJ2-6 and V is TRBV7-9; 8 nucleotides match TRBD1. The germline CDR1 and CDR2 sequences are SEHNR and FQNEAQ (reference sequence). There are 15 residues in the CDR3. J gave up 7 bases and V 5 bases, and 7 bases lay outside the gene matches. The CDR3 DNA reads TGTGCCAGCAGCCACACGGACAGGGCCGCCAACGTCCTGACTTTC. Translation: CASSHTDRAANVLTF.

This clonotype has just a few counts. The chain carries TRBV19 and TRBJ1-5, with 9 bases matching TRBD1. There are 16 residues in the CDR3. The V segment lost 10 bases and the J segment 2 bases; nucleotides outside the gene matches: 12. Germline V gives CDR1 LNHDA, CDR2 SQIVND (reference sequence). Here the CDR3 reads CATWDREQGGNQPQHF. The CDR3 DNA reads TGTGCCACGTGGGACAGGGAGCAAGGCGGCAATCAGCCCCAGCATTTT.

The CDR3 DNA follows: TGCAGCAGTTACTCGATCCAGGGATGGACTGAAGCTTTCTTT. Its translation is CSSYSIQGWTEAFF. The chain is built from TRBV29-1 and TRBJ1-1; D possibly corresponds to TRBD1 (5 bases). The germline V gene encodes CDR1 SQVTM and CDR2 ANQGSEA. Trimming took off 8 bases at V and 5 bases at J, with 21 bases between the two ends. This CDR3 is 14 amino acids long.

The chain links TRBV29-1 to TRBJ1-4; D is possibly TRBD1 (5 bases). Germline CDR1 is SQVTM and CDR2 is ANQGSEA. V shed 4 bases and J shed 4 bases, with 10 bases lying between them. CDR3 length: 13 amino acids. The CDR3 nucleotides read TGCAGCGTTGGGAGGGGAGTTAATGAAAAACTGTTTTTT. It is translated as CSVGRGVNEKLFF.

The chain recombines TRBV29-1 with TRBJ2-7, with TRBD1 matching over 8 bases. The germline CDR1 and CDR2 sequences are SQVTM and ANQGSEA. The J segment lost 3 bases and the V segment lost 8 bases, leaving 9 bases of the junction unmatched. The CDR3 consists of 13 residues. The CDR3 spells CSSRTGRSYEQYF. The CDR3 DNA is TGCAGCAGTCGGACAGGGCGTAGCTACGAGCAGTACTTC.

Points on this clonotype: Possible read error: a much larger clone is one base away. In DNA, the CDR3 is TGTGCCAGCAGCTCCCCAGGGGACAGTGAAGCTTTCTTT. This gives the protein CASSSPGDSEAFF. V and J are TRBV7-9 and TRBJ1-1, with TRBD1 matching 7 bases. The junction had 6 bases not matched to a gene; V was cut back by 4 bases and J by 7 bases. Germline V gene sequence: CDR1 SEHNR, CDR2 FQNEAQ (reference sequence). This CDR3 is 13 amino acids long.